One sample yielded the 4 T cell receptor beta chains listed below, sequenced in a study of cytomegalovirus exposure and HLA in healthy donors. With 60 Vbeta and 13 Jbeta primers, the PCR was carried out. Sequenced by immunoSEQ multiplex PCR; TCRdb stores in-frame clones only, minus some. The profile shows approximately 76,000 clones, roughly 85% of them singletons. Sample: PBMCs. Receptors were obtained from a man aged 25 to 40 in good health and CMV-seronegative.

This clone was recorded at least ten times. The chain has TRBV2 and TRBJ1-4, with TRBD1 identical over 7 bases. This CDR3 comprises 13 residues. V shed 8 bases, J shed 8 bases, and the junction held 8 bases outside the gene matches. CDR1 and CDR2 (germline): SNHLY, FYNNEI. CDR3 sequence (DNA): TGTGCCAGCTACCGGGCCAGGGGGGAAAAACTGTTTTTT. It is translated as CASYRARGEKLFF. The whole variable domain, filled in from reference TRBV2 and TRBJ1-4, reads EPEVTQTPSHQVTQMGQEVILRCVPISNHLYFYWYRQILGQKVEFLVSFYNNEISEKSEIFDDQFSVERPDGSNFTLKIRSTKLEDSAMYFCASYRARGEKLFFGSGTQLSVL.

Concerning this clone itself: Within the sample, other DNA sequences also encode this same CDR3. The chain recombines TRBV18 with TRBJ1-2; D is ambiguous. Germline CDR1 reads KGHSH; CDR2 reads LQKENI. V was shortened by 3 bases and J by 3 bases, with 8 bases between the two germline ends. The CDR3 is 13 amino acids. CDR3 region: CASSPETDYGYTF. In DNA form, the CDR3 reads TGTGCCAGCTCACCCGAGACTGACTATGGCTACACCTTC.

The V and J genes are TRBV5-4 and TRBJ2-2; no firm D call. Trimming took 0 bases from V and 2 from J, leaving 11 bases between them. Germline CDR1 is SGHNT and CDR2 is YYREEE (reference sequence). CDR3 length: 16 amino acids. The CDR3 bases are TGTGCCAGCAGCTTGGGGGCAGGATACAACACCGGGGAGCTGTTTTTT. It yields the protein CASSLGAGYNTGELFF.

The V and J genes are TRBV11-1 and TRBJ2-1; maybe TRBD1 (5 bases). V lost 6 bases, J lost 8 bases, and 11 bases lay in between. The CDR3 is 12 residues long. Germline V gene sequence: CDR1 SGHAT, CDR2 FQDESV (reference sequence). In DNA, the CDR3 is TGTGCCAGCAGTTCTACAGGATATGAGCAGTTCTTC. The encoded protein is CASSSTGYEQFF.